This TCR beta chain was sequenced during a study of blood T cell repertoires in COVID-19. This clone was seen a handful of times. This CDR3 is also generated by other DNA sequences in the sample. The CDR3 is 14 residues long. From germline, CDR1 is KGHSH and CDR2 LQKENI. V was cut by 3 bases and J by 2 bases, with 11 bases left in between. The authors' processing: Reference gene primers were amplified, and this amplification served to estimate nucleated cell counts. The table came from immunoSEQ multiplex PCR; TCRdb's copy has only in-frame clones and leaves some out. D and trimming were read from the DNA, whereas the V and J calls and clone size are those reported in that table. Counted here are 350,000 to 450,000 clones, around 88% occurring once; the ten biggest clones make up around 7.4%.

The clonotype comes from a woman aged 60-75 years with COVID-19, enrolled during active disease. The sample comprised peripheral blood. The chain has TRBV18 and TRBJ2-7, with TRBD1 as a possible D gene (6 bases). The CDR3 DNA follows: TGTGCCAGCTCACCGAGGCAGGGGACCTACGAGCAGTACTTC. Translating gives CASSPRQGTYEQYF. Combining the CDR3 with reference TRBV18 and TRBJ2-7 gives the whole variable domain NAGVMQNPRHLVRRRGQEARLRCSPMKGHSHVYWYRQLPEEGLKFMVYLQKENIIDESGMPKERFSAEFPKEGPSILRIQQVVRGDSAAYFCASSPRQGTYEQYFGPGTRLTVT.